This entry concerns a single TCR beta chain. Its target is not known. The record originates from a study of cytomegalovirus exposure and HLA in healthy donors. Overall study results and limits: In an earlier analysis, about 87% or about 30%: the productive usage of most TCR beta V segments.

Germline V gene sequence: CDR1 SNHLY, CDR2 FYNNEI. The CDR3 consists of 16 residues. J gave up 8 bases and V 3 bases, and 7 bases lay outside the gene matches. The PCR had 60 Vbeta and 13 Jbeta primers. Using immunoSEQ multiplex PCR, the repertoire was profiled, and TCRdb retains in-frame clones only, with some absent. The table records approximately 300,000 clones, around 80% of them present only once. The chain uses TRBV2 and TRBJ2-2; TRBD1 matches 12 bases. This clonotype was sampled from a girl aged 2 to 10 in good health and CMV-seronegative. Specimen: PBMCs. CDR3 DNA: TGTGCCAGCAGTGACCGGGACAGGGGGCGCCAAGGGGAGCTGTTTTTT. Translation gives CASSDRDRGRQGELFF.